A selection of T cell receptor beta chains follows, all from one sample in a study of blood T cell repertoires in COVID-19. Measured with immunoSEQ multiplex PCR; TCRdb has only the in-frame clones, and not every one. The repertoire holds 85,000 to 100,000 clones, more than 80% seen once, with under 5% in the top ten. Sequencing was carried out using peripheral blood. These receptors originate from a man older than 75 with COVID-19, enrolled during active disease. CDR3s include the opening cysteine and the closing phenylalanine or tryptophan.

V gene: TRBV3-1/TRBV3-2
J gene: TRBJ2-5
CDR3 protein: CASSRAVRLAGGKETQYF

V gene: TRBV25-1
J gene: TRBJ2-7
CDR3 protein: CASRPGGGGYEQYF

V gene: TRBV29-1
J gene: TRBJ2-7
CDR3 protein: CSVLAETYEQYF

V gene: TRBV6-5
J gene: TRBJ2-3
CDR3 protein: CASTSGTSGTDTQYF

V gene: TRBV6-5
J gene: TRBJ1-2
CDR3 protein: CASSSTRQGFYGYTF

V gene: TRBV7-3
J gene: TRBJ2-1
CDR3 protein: CASSDGRERNEQFF

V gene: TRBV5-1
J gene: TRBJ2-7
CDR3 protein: CASSYTGTGPYEQYF

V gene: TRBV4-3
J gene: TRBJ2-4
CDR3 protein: CASSQGPGSGIQYF

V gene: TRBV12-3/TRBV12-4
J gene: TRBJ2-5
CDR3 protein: CASKWDSQETQYF

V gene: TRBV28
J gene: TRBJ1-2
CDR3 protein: CASSSVYGYTF

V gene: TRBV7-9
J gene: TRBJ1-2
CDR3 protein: CASSSSSGGLIHYGYTF

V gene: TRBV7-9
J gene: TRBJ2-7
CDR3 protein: CASSLGGSTYEQYF

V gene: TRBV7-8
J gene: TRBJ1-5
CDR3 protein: CASSSPPGQGINQPQHF

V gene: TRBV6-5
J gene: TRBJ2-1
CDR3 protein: CASSPDRGLNEQFF

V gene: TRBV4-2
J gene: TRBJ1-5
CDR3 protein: CASSQTGGSPQPQHF

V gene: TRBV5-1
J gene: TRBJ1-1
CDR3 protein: CASSPRGGYTEAFF

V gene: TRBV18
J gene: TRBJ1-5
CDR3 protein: CASSLADSNQPQHF

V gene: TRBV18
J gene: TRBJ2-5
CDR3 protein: CASSPRSKLGQVQETQYF

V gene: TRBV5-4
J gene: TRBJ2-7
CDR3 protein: CASSPPGQGTTIREQYF

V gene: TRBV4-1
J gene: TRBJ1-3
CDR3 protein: CASSQTGIGPGNTIYF

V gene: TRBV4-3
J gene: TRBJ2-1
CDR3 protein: CASSQLREGGEQFF

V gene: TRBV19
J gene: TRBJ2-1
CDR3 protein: CASSTSRTSRYTYNEQFF

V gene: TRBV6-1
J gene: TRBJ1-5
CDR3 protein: CASSEDGTYNQPQHF

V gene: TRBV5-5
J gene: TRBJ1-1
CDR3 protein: CASSLEGTGSDQAFF

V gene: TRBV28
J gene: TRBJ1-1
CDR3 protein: CASSLSRVGTEAFF

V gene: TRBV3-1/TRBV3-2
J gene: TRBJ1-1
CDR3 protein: CASSQGTGGTEAFF

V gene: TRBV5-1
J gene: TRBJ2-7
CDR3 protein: CASSLASGSSYEQYF

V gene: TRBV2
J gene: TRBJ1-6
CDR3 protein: CASSEAREGPLHF

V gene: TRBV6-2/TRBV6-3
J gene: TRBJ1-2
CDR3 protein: CASSPRFNYGYTF

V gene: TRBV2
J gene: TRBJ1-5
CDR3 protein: CASSGGVNQPQHF

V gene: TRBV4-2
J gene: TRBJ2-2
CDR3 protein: CASSQDFGSGELFF

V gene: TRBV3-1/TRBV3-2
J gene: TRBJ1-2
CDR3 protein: CASSQRQAVYGYTF

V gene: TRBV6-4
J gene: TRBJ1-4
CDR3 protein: CASSETPTNEKLFF

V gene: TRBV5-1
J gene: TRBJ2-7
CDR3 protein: CASSTGTGQREQYF

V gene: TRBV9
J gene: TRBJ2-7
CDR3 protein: CASSVGGGVSLEQYF

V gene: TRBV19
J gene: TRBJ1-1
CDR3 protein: CASSIPRSQKAFF

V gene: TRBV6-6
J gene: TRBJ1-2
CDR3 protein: CASSQDRVSGRGYGYTF

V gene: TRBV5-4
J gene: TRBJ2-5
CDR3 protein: CASSFRGEETQYF

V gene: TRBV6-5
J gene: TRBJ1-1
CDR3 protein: CASTAGPTVFPEAFF

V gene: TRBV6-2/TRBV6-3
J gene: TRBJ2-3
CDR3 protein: CASSFRNGQTQYF

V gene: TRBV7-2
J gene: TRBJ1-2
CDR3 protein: CASSSNGGAAYGYTF

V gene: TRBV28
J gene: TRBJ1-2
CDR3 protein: CASSPRTGNFNYF

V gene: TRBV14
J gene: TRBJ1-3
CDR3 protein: CASSQDLGDSGNTIYF

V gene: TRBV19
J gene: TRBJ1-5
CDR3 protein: CASSISVLSGRNQPQHF

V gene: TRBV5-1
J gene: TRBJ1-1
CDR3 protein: CASSLRTQQGTNTEAFF

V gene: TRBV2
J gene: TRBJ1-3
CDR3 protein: CASRQGSGNTIYF

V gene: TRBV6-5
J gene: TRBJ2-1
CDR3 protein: CASSQPNHSPNEQFF

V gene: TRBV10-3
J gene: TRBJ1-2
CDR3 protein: CAISDSPRETNYGYTF

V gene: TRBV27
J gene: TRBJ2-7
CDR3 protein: CASSLIGVPYEQYF

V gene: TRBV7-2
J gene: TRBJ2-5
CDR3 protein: CASSLGVAGRQETQYF

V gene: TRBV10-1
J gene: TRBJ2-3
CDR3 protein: CASSESSGSTDTQYF

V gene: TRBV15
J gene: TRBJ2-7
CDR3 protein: CATSRDLSPLYSYEQYF